The clone carrying this T cell receptor (beta chain) was recorded once. The antigen remains undetermined. Original data processing: ImmunoSEQ yielded junction-only sequences lacking quality scores, so filtering differed. Clones were read by immunoSEQ multiplex PCR, and TCRdb kept only the in-frame ones, dropping some. D and trimming come from the DNA, and the V and J calls and clone size come from that table. The data show some 2.1 million clones, about 94% seen once. The V gene's germline CDR1 is SQVTM and CDR2 ANQGSEA. The CDR3 is made up of 12 amino acids. Trimming took 5 bases from V and 6 from J, leaving 13 bases between them. The sample is drawn from a study of shared clonotypes between healthy human individuals. Whole-study results and caveats: A limitation of the genetic and exposure-history diversity represented arose from few donors. Sharing of clonotypes among donors was expected to vary with sequencing depth.

The naive CD8 population came from CD45RO-negative cells selected for CCR7, without terminally differentiated effector memory CD45RA+ cells. Sequenced sample: naive CD8+ T cells from PBMCs. This sequence originates from a man between 18 and 35 years old in good health. Some clones in this sample may be carry-over from other donors' samples. V and J are TRBV29-1 and TRBJ1-2, with TRBD1 as a possible D gene (6 bases). The CDR3 region has the DNA TGCAGCGTTACCCAGGGGATCAATGGCTACACCTTC. Its translation is CSVTQGINGYTF.